The subject of this entry is one T cell receptor (beta chain). This clonotype came up many times. Its antigen remains unidentified. No qualities accompany the bases; no much larger clone lies one base away. V loses 0 bases, J loses 2 bases, and the germline ends lie 5 bases apart. The CDR3, from cysteine to phenylalanine, totals 13 residues. CDR3 DNA only is kept here, 39 bases in frame from base 1. CDR1 SGHRS and CDR2 YFSETQ are derived from the germline V gene. The sample belongs to a study of CD8+CD57+ T cells in acquired aplastic anemia (dated by TCRdb to the late 2010s). Looking at the study overall: DNA extracted from sorted CD4+ and CD8+ cells had a mean of about 3.2 ug, with a range of roughly 0.2 to 30 ug. For healthy donor samples, the average read count was about 10 million for CD4+ cells and 11 million to 14 million for CD8+ cells.

TCR repertoires of sorted CD4+ and CD8+ blood T cells from severe aplastic anemia patients and healthy subjects were deep-sequenced in the study. Ficoll-Paque density gradient centrifugation was used to isolate peripheral blood mononuclear cells. Before DNA was extracted, CD4+ and CD8+ T cells were sorted using either FACS or magnetic beads. What the study reported, not specific to this receptor: Some 30 CD8+ CDR3 sequences were shared between patients and controls but appeared highly expressed in patients and within their immunodominant clones. No significant difference in CD8+ Simpson's diversity was found between patients and healthy controls (P=0.060).

Genomic DNA was used as template for profiling of TCR beta VDJ combinations and CDR3 sequences. An Illumina HiSeq 2000 was used for TCR repertoire sequencing. From the authors' description of their analysis: TRBV/TRBJ rearrangement plots, CDR3 size and DJ length profiles, and Simpson's diversity index were used to assess repertoires. Whichever DNA sequence was most abundant in the deep sequencing data was defined as the immunodominant clone. CDR3 amino acid sequences were checked for sharing between subjects and were compared against published repertoires and the VDJdb database. The raw public reads went through TCRdb reprocessing: fastp at Q25, MiXCR clone calling, in-frame beta chains kept. Each CDR3 protein gets just one entry, which takes the most common genes and DNA from the rows behind it. The V and J calls shown here were made by TCRdb, not taken from the authors' results. This sample is represented by fewer than 250,000 distinct CDR3 sequences; roughly 56% of them were singletons. The top ten hold about 17% of the sample.

The sequencing input was sorted CD4+, CD8+, or CD8+CD57+ T cells (not recorded which) from PBMCs. The sequence is built from TRBV5-1 and TRBJ1-2, and the D gene may be TRBD1, 5 bases matching. This receptor was identified in a human donor in good health, serving as a control. CDR3 loop: CASSLGTNYGYTF. The DNA sequence is TGCGCCAGCAGCTTGGGGACAAACTATGGCTACACCTTC.